A single sample gave rise to the 15 T cell receptor beta chains below, sequenced in a study of T cell responses to AZD1222 COVID-19 vaccine. The table came from immunoSEQ multiplex PCR; TCRdb's copy has only in-frame clones and leaves some out. This table has tens of thousands of clones, about 90% appearing once. Source: peripheral blood, taken on day 0 of MenACWY control vaccination. The receptors derive from an adult in good health.

This clone showed up just a few times. This chain joins TRBV11-2 and TRBJ2-7; TRBD1 matches at 8 bases. From germline, CDR1 is SGHAT and CDR2 FQNNGV. V shed 4 bases and J 6 bases; nucleotides not matched to a gene: 11. There are 15 residues in the CDR3. For the CDR3, the DNA is TGTGCCAGCAGCTCCCAAGGCGGGACAGGCGTCGAGCAGTACTTC. Translated, it gives CASSSQGGTGVEQYF.

The V gene is TRBV9, the J gene TRBJ2-3, with 8 positions matching TRBD2. Per germline, CDR1 SGDLS and CDR2 YYNGEE. This CDR3 contains 14 residues. With V trimmed by 2 bases and J by 6 bases, 5 bases remained unmatched. This CDR3 reads CASSVGTSYDTQYF. CDR3 in DNA: TGTGCCAGCAGCGTGGGGACTAGTTATGATACGCAGTATTTT.

This clone has only a few counts. CDR3 loop: CASSVRTGTGELFF. CDR3 in DNA: TGTGCCAGCAGCGTACGTACGGGCACCGGGGAGCTGTTTTTT. This sequence joins TRBV9 and TRBJ2-2, with D uncertain. The ends were cut back, 1 base at V and 4 bases at J, with 8 bases in the middle. The germline gives CDR1 SGDLS, CDR2 YYNGEE. This CDR3 region has 14 residues.

The rearrangement uses TRBV12-3 or TRBV12-4 and TRBJ1-1, with D uncertain. This CDR3 spans 13 amino acids. V lost 3 bases to trimming and J lost 1 base, with 6 bases between them. This CDR3 is CASSLSENTEAFF. CDR3 nucleotides: TGTGCCAGCAGTTTGTCAGAGAACACTGAAGCTTTCTTT.

V gene TRBV13 combines with J gene TRBJ2-1; weak D call: TRBD2 (6 bases). Germline-derived CDR1 and CDR2 are PRHDT and FYEKMQ (reference sequence). This CDR3 region has 16 residues. The V gene lost 0 bases and the J gene lost 4 bases, with 13 bases spanning the gap. CDR3 sequence: CASSLGRRAIYNEQFF. The CDR3 DNA reads TGTGCCAGCAGCTTAGGAAGGAGGGCCATTTACAATGAGCAGTTCTTC.

In its sample, this clone was seen a few times. This chain links TRBV28 with TRBJ1-1, with TRBD1 matching 10 bases. The germline V gene encodes CDR1 MDHEN and CDR2 SYDVKM. The trim removed 4 bases at V and 1 base at J, leaving 6 bases unmatched. CDR3 size: 16 residues. The CDR3 reads CASSSAGTGENTEAFF. CDR3 DNA sequence: TGTGCCAGCAGTTCCGCTGGGACAGGGGAGAACACTGAAGCTTTCTTT. The full variable domain, with the rest looked up from reference TRBV28 and TRBJ1-1, is DVKVTQSSRYLVKRTGEKVFLECVQDMDHENMFWYRQDPGLGLRLIYFSYDVKMKEKGDIPEGYSVSREKKERFSLILESASTNQTSMYLCASSSAGTGENTEAFFGQGTRLTVV.

The chain joins TRBV6-5 to TRBJ1-1, with D tentatively TRBD1 (6 bases). Trimming removed 7 bases at V and 11 bases at J, with 20 bases between. CDR1 is MNHEY, CDR2 SVGAGI, per germline. The CDR3 covers 13 residues. The CDR3 here is CASTRSQGRTAFF. Written as DNA, the CDR3 is TGTGCCAGCACCAGATCACAGGGCCGGACTGCTTTCTTT.

This clone was seen just once. The gene calls are TRBV18 and TRBJ1-2, with D perhaps TRBD1 (6 bases). This CDR3 is 14 amino acids long. The V end lost 6 bases, the J end lost 7 bases, and 18 bases lay between the germline ends. CDR1 KGHSH and CDR2 LQKENI come from the germline V gene. This chain's CDR3 is CASSSTGAERGYTF. CDR3 coding DNA: TGTGCCAGCTCCTCGACAGGCGCCGAGCGTGGCTACACCTTC.

The CDR3, as DNA: TGCGCCAGCAGCTGGGACGGGGATGAAAAACTGTTTTTT. This codes for CASSWDGDEKLFF. The chain carries TRBV5-1 and TRBJ1-4, with a tentative D call TRBD1 (5 bases). Germline V lookup: CDR1 SGHRS, CDR2 YFSETQ. The CDR3 has 13 residues. The V and J ends lost 3 bases and 6 bases respectively, with 9 bases between them.

This rearrangement joins TRBV6-2 or TRBV6-3 to TRBJ1-5; 7 nucleotides agree with TRBD1. Per germline, CDR1 MNHEY and CDR2 SVGEGT. The junction had 7 bases not matched to a gene; V was cut back by 4 bases and J by 4 bases. There are 15 residues in the CDR3. The CDR3 DNA reads as TGTGCCAGCAGTTGGTGGACAGGAGCTAATCAGCCCCAGCATTTT. Protein: CASSWWTGANQPQHF.

The V and J genes are TRBV2 and TRBJ2-5; 7 nucleotides match TRBD2. Germline V gene lookup returns CDR1 SNHLY and CDR2 FYNNEI. The CDR3 sequence is 15 residues long. The V gene end was trimmed by 1 base and the J gene end by 8 bases; junction bases not matched to a gene: 10. The CDR3 DNA follows: TGTGCCAGCAGTGAAGAGGGAGTAGCGGGTGCTACCCAGTACTTC. Its protein product is CASSEEGVAGATQYF.

Note on this clone: One end of the junction fails to match germline, which may point to a read error. The chain has TRBV5-5 and TRBJ1-1; 9 nucleotides line up with TRBD1. Germline values: CDR1 SGHKS, CDR2 YYEKEE (reference sequence). This CDR3 contains 14 residues. The CDR3 DNA is TGTGCCAGCAGCTATGGGACAGGGAACGCTGAAGCTTTCTTT. Its protein is CASSYGTGNAEAFF. Full variable domain (missing parts from reference TRBV5-5 and TRBJ1-1): DAGVTQSPTHLIKTRGQQVTLRCSPISGHKSVSWYQQVLGQGPQFIFQYYEKEERGRGNFPDRFSARQFPNYSSELNVNALLLGDSALYLCASSYGTGNAEAFFGQGTRLTVV.

This chain links TRBV6-5 with TRBJ1-6, with D possibly being TRBD1 (5 bases). V lost 8 bases and J 8 bases, leaving 16 bases between the germline ends. Looked up from germline, CDR1 is MNHEY and CDR2 is SVGAGI. The CDR3 runs to 14 residues. In DNA form, the CDR3 reads TGTGCCAGCGGGGACTTTCGAAACGATTCACCCCTCCACTTT. Its translation is CASGDFRNDSPLHF.

This chain links TRBV6-4 with TRBJ2-1; tentatively, D is TRBD1 (6 bases). V was trimmed by 6 bases and J by 6 bases, leaving 12 bases between them. Germline V lookup: CDR1 MRHNA, CDR2 SNTAGT. The CDR3 runs to 13 residues. The CDR3 sequence is CASSPTGPNEQFF. As DNA, the CDR3 is TGTGCCAGCAGCCCGACAGGCCCCAATGAGCAGTTCTTC.

This rearrangement joins TRBV19 to TRBJ1-6; 11 nucleotides line up with TRBD1. The V gene end was trimmed by 8 bases and the J gene end by 9 bases; junction bases not matched to a gene: 12. Germline-derived CDR1 and CDR2 are LNHDA and SQIVND (reference sequence). The CDR3 covers 16 residues. For the CDR3, the DNA is TGTGCCAGTCGTACTAGGACAGGGGGCAGCGGTTCACCCCTCCACTTT. Translation: CASRTRTGGSGSPLHF.